This T cell receptor beta chain was captured by sequencing in a study of neoadjuvant nivolumab and ipilimumab in lung cancer. The study's findings and limits: TCR clonality did not significantly correlate with pathologic tumor regression.

The CDR3 consists of 15 residues. V trimming: 4 bases; J trimming: 8 bases; junction bases outside the gene matches: 8. The germline V gene has CDR1 SGHDN and CDR2 FVKESK. Using immunoSEQ multiplex PCR, the repertoire was profiled, and TCRdb retains in-frame clones only, with some absent. The repertoire includes more than 25,000 clones, about 76% of them detected once, and roughly 18% sits in the top ten. With regard to this clone: The antigen is unknown.

The gene calls are TRBV14 and TRBJ1-6; 7 nucleotides agree with TRBD1. The sample consisted of tumor tissue, taken after neoadjuvant nivolumab, alone or with ipilimumab, at or shortly before surgery. The receptor's source is an adult with non-small cell lung cancer. CDR3 amino acids: CASSRYGTAYSPLHF. CDR3 DNA sequence: TGTGCCAGCAGCCGGTACGGGACAGCATATTCACCCCTCCACTTT.